Listed here are 21 T cell receptor beta chains from one sample, sequenced in a study of control samples from healthy donors and cancer patients. Some clones are missing from TCRdb's copy, which holds only in-frame ones; the method was immunoSEQ multiplex PCR. The repertoire holds 130,000 to 150,000 clones, with 80% to 95% as singletons. The specimen sequenced was blood. Receptor source: a man younger than 40 in good health.

This sequence joins TRBV12-3 or TRBV12-4 and TRBJ2-1; D unresolved. There are 11 residues in the CDR3. V was cut by 6 bases and J by 8 bases, with 8 bases left in between. Here the CDR3 DNA reads TGTGCCAGCAGCCGAATAGATGAGCAGTTCTTC. This translates into CASSRIDEQFF.

The chain's CDR3 is CASSFLPTGTGDTEAFF. In nucleotides, the CDR3 is TGTGCCAGCAGCTTTCTGCCAACCGGGACGGGTGACACTGAAGCTTTCTTT. This chain connects TRBV7-9 to TRBJ1-1; tentatively, D is TRBD1 (5 bases). The V end was cut by 3 bases, the J end by 3 bases, with 20 bases between. The germline V gene encodes CDR1 SEHNR and CDR2 FQNEAQ (reference sequence). The CDR3 consists of 17 residues. Full variable domain (remainder filled in from reference TRBV7-9 and TRBJ1-1): DTGVSQNPRHKITKRGQNVTFRCDPISEHNRLYWYRQTLGQGPEFLTYFQNEAQLEKSRLLSDRFSAERPKGSFSTLEIQRTEQGDSAMYLCASSFLPTGTGDTEAFFGQGTRLTVV.

The chain couples TRBV5-1 to TRBJ1-1; D is unclear. Trimming took 2 bases from V and 6 from J, leaving 8 bases between them. Germline CDR1 and CDR2: SGHRS and YFSETQ. CDR3 length: 12 amino acids. The CDR3 nucleotides read TGCGCCAGCAGCTTCGAGGGCCCTGAAGCTTTCTTT. Translated: CASSFEGPEAFF.

The chain employs TRBV11-2 and TRBJ2-3; no definite D call. Germline values: CDR1 SGHAT, CDR2 FQNNGV. The CDR3 is made up of 12 amino acids. Trimming took off 4 bases at V and 6 bases at J, with 8 bases between the two ends. The CDR3 DNA reads as TGTGCCAGCAGCTCCCCAGTGGATACGCAGTATTTT. This translates into CASSSPVDTQYF.

This clone was picked up one time. This sequence joins TRBV19 and TRBJ2-3, with TRBD2 identical over 7 bases. The V segment lost 6 bases and the J segment 2 bases; nucleotides outside the gene matches: 8. Germline CDR1 reads LNHDA; CDR2 reads SQIVND (reference sequence). CDR3 length: 15 residues. DNA of the CDR3: TGTGCCAGTAGCCCCCTTGGGGGGGACACAGATACGCAGTATTTT. It codes for CASSPLGGDTDTQYF.

This sequence joins TRBV6-1 and TRBJ1-1; 10 bases are a match to TRBD1. In germline, CDR1 is MNHNS, CDR2 SASEGT. Unmatched junction bases numbered 0, after V lost 0 bases and J lost 8 bases. This CDR3 comprises 13 residues. The CDR3 DNA follows: TGTGCCAGCAGTGAAGCGGGACAGGGGGAAGCTTTCTTT. Encoded protein: CASSEAGQGEAFF.

The chain carries TRBV6-6 and TRBJ1-2; D gene ambiguous. The CDR3 runs to 14 residues. CDR1 is MNHNY and CDR2 is SVGAGI in the germline V gene (reference sequence). V shed 0 bases and J shed 1 base, with 6 bases lying between them. CDR3 loop: CASSYSTVNYGYTF. CDR3 coding DNA: TGTGCCAGCAGTTACTCCACGGTTAACTATGGCTACACCTTC.

The V and J genes are TRBV12-3 or TRBV12-4 and TRBJ2-7; no reliable D call. V shed 3 bases and J shed 6 bases, with 3 bases lying between them. The CDR3 has 10 residues. As DNA, the CDR3 is TGTGCCAGCAGTTTCTCCGAGCAGTACTTC. Its translation: CASSFSEQYF.

J is TRBJ2-7 and V is TRBV11-2, with 7 nucleotides matching TRBD1. The junction had 7 bases not matched to a gene; V was cut back by 5 bases and J by 3 bases. The CDR3 totals 14 residues. Germline V gene lookup returns CDR1 SGHAT and CDR2 FQNNGV. DNA for the CDR3: TGTGCCAGCAGCAAGGACAGGAGCGACTACGAGCAGTACTTC. Amino acids: CASSKDRSDYEQYF.

The chain couples TRBV5-5 to TRBJ1-1; weak D call: TRBD1 (5 bases). The CDR3 loop spans 15 amino acids. Trimming took off 3 bases at V and 7 bases at J, with 19 bases between the two ends. Germline assignment: CDR1 SGHKS and CDR2 YYEKEE (reference sequence). The CDR3 DNA reads as TGTGCCAGCAGCTCGTCCGGAGCAGGGATCAATGAAGCTTTCTTT. It codes for CASSSSGAGINEAFF.

V and J are TRBV7-3 and TRBJ2-2, with D tentatively TRBD1 (6 bases). Germline V gene lookup returns CDR1 SGHTA and CDR2 FQGTGA. CDR3 length: 13 residues. V shed 2 bases and J shed 9 bases, with 10 bases lying between them. The CDR3: CASSLGTGRELFF. The CDR3 coding sequence is TGTGCCAGCAGCTTAGGAACAGGGAGGGAGCTGTTTTTT.

The count of this clone is one. This specimen includes other DNA sequences encoding the same CDR3. The V call is TRBV27, the J call TRBJ2-1; 15 positions agree with TRBD2. Germline CDR1 and CDR2: MNHEY and SMNVEV (reference sequence). Germline trimming cut 2 bases from V and 5 bases from J; bases unmatched to any gene: 25. The CDR3 contains 24 residues. The CDR3 DNA reads TGTGCCAGCAGTTTACGTAATCCTCCAGCGGGACTAGCGGGGGGCCGTATTCCCAACAATGAGCAGTTCTTC. Residues: CASSLRNPPAGLAGGRIPNNEQFF.

This chain connects TRBV12-3 or TRBV12-4 to TRBJ1-1; tentative D call: TRBD1 (5 bases). There are 13 residues in the CDR3. The CDR3 DNA reads as TGTGTGTCCCGGGGCAGCGCGAACACTGAAGCTTTCTTT. Its translation: CVSRGSANTEAFF.

The chain links TRBV28 to TRBJ2-7, with D unclear. Trimming removed 5 bases at V and 3 bases at J, with 8 bases between. CDR1 is MDHEN, CDR2 SYDVKM, per germline. This CDR3 spans 12 amino acids. The CDR3 DNA sequence: TGTGCCAGCAGTCCTGACCGCTACGAGCAGTACTTC. Encoded protein: CASSPDRYEQYF.

V and J are TRBV9 and TRBJ1-2, with D possibly being TRBD1 (5 bases). V gave up 0 bases and J gave up 3 bases, with 12 bases separating them. CDR1 and CDR2 from the germline V gene are SGDLS and YYNGEE. This CDR3 has 15 residues. The CDR3 region has the DNA TGTGCCAGCAGCGTAGGGGTGGGGACGGACTATGGCTACACCTTC. Protein sequence: CASSVGVGTDYGYTF.

The chain recombines TRBV7-3 with TRBJ2-2; TRBD1 aligns across 7 bases. The CDR3 runs to 16 residues. Unmatched junction bases numbered 3, after V lost 1 base and J lost 1 base. Germline CDR1 reads SGHTA; CDR2 reads FQGTGA. In nucleotides, the CDR3 is TGTGCCAGCAGCTTAAGTAGGACAGGGAACACCGGGGAGCTGTTTTTT. Translated: CASSLSRTGNTGELFF.

This chain uses TRBV2 with TRBJ1-5; TRBD1 matches at 9 bases. Germline V lookup: CDR1 SNHLY, CDR2 FYNNEI. With 6 bases clipped from V and 4 bases from J, the junction kept 4 bases outside the gene matches. CDR3 size: 14 residues. The CDR3 bases are TGTGCCAGCAGACCGGGACAGGGTAATCAGCCCCAGCATTTT. Translated: CASRPGQGNQPQHF.

This chain links TRBV7-2 with TRBJ2-1; unclear D gene. Germline V gene data show CDR1 as SGHTA and CDR2 as FQGNSA. The CDR3 totals 16 residues. V lost 2 bases and J lost 2, with 13 bases in between. CDR3 sequence (DNA): TGTGCCAGCAGCTTACTAAGAGACAACCCCTACAATGAGCAGTTCTTC. It specifies CASSLLRDNPYNEQFF.

The chain combines TRBV7-3 with TRBJ2-2; D is perhaps TRBD1 or TRBD2 (6 bases each). CDR3 size: 18 residues. Deletions cut 1 base from V and 3 bases from J, with 18 bases between. The germline CDR1 and CDR2 sequences are SGHTA and FQGTGA. The CDR3 region has the DNA TGTGCCAGCAGCTTAAGGTCTCCCGGGGGCTCAGACACCGGGGAGCTGTTTTTT. Encoded protein: CASSLRSPGGSDTGELFF. Full variable domain (outside the CDR3, taken from reference TRBV7-3 and TRBJ2-2): GAGVSQTPSNKVTEKGKYVELRCDPISGHTALYWYRQSLGQGPEFLIYFQGTGAADDSGLPNDRFFAVRPEGSVSTLKIQRTERGDSAVYLCASSLRSPGGSDTGELFFGEGSRLTVL.

This sequence joins TRBV10-3 and TRBJ1-2; D is ambiguous. This CDR3 region has 12 residues. Germline lookup yields CDR1 ENHRY and CDR2 SYGVKD. V was trimmed by 3 bases and J by 4 bases, leaving 6 bases between them. Here the CDR3 DNA reads TGTGCCATCAGTGACACGGCCTATGGCTACACCTTC. Translating gives CAISDTAYGYTF.

This sequence joins TRBV7-3 and TRBJ2-7; D is perhaps TRBD1 or TRBD2 (6 bases each). Deletions cut 2 bases from V and 3 bases from J, with 14 bases between. Germline V gene lookup returns CDR1 SGHTA and CDR2 FQGTGA. The length of the CDR3 is 15 residues. The CDR3 DNA sequence: TGTGCCAGCAGCTTATCCCGGGGGCCCCACTACGAGCAGTACTTC. It specifies CASSLSRGPHYEQYF.